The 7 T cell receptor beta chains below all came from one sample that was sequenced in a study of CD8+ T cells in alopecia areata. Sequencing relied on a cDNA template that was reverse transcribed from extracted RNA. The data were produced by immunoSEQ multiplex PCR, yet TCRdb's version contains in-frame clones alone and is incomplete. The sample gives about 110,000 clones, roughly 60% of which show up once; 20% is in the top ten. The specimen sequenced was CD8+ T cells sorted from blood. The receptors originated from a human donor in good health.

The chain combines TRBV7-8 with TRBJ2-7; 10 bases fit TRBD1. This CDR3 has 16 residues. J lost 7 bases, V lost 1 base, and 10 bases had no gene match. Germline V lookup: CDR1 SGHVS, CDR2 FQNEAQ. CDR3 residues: CASSLDVRTGGGEQYF. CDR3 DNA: TGTGCCAGCAGCTTAGATGTTCGGACAGGGGGTGGGGAGCAGTACTTC.

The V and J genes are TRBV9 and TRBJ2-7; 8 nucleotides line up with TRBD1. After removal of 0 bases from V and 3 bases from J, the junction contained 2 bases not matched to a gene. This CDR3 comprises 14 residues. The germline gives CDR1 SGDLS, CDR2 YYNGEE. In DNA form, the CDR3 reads TGTGCCAGCAGCGTAGAGGACAGGGTCTACGAGCAGTACTTC. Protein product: CASSVEDRVYEQYF.

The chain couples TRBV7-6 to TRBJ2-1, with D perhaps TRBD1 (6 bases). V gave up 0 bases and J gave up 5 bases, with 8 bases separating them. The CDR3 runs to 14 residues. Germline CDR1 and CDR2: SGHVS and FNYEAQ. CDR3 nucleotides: TGTGCCAGCAGCTTAGCACCAGGGGACAATGAGCAGTTCTTC. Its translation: CASSLAPGDNEQFF.

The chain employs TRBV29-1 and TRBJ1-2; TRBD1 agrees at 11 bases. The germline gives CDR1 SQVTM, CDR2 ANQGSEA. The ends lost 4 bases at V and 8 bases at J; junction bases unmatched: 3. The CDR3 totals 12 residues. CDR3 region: CSVGDRGSGYTF. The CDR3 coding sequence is TGCAGCGTTGGGGACAGGGGGAGCGGCTACACCTTC.

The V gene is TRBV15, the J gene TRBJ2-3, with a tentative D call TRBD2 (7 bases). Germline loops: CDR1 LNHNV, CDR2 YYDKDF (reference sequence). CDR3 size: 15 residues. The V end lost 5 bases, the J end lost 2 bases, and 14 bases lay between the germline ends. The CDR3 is CATSDGGLLTDTQYF. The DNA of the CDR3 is TGTGCCACCAGCGACGGGGGGCTCCTCACAGATACGCAGTATTTT. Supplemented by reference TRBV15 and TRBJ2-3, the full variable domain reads DAMVIQNPRYQVTQFGKPVTLSCSQTLNHNVMYWYQQKSSQAPKLLFHYYDKDFNNEADTPDNFQSRRPNTSFCFLDIRSPGLGDTAMYLCATSDGGLLTDTQYFGPGTRLTVL.

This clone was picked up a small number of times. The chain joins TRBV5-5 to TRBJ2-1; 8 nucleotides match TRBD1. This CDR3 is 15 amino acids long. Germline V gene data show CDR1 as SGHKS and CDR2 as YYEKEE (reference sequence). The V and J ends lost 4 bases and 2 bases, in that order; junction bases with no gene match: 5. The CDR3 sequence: CASSEGTGAYNEQFF. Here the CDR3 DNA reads TGTGCCAGCAGCGAAGGGACAGGAGCCTACAATGAGCAGTTCTTC.

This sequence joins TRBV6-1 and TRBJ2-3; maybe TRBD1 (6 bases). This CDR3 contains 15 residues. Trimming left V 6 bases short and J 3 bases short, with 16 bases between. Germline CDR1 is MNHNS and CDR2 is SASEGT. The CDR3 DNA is TGTGCCAGCAGCGACTCGGGACACGGAACAGATACGCAGTATTTT. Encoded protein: CASSDSGHGTDTQYF.